Each of the 14 T cell receptor beta chains below was sequenced from the same sample in a study of beta chain features in type 1 diabetes. Expressed TCRB transcripts were sequenced after all isolated RNA was converted to cDNA. Only in-frame clones appear in the TCRdb table, and some are missing; sequencing was by immunoSEQ multiplex PCR. The sample consists of about 340,000 clones, under 8.5% of them appearing once. Sequenced input: central memory CD4+ T cells from blood. The source is a woman in her late teens or twenties in good health.

The CDR3 protein is CASSQGGGLAGVLTF. CDR3 DNA sequence: TGTGCCAGCAGCCAGGGTGGGGGACTCGCGGGCGTCCTGACTTTC. V usage is TRBV4-2 and J usage is TRBJ2-6; D is perhaps TRBD2 (6 bases). The V end was cut by 3 bases, the J end by 12 bases, with 18 bases between. CDR1 LGHNA and CDR2 YNFKEQ come from the germline V gene. The CDR3 contains 15 residues.

This clone was counted between two and nine times. This rearrangement joins TRBV28 to TRBJ2-7, with D possibly being TRBD1 or TRBD2 (5 bases each). The germline V gene encodes CDR1 MDHEN and CDR2 SYDVKM. Trimming took off 8 bases at V and 2 bases at J, with 19 bases between the two ends. The CDR3 loop spans 15 amino acids. The CDR3: CASQPPGARAYEQYF. The CDR3 DNA reads as TGTGCCAGCCAGCCACCCGGGGCACGGGCCTACGAGCAGTACTTC. Drawing the rest from reference TRBV28 and TRBJ2-7, the complete variable domain is DVKVTQSSRYLVKRTGEKVFLECVQDMDHENMFWYRQDPGLGLRLIYFSYDVKMKEKGDIPEGYSVSREKKERFSLILESASTNQTSMYLCASQPPGARAYEQYFGPGTRLTVT.

The chain is built from TRBV15 and TRBJ2-6, with D possibly being TRBD1 or TRBD2 (5 bases each). With 5 bases removed from V and 0 bases from J, the gap between germline ends came to 14 bases. This CDR3 has 17 amino acids. Germline CDR1 is LNHNV and CDR2 is YYDKDF (reference sequence). The CDR3, as DNA: TGTGCCACCAGCGCTTCCGGGACGAGCTCTGGGGCCAACGTCCTGACTTTC. Amino acid sequence: CATSASGTSSGANVLTF.

The J gene is TRBJ2-7, the V gene TRBV28, with TRBD2 matching over 10 bases. The CDR3 covers 16 residues. V was clipped by 8 bases and J by 3 bases; unmatched bases: 13. Germline-derived CDR1 and CDR2 are MDHEN and SYDVKM. CDR3 DNA: TGTGCCAGCCCCCTAATTAGCGGGAGGCCCATCTACGAGCAGTACTTC. This encodes CASPLISGRPIYEQYF. The complete variable domain, with remaining parts taken from reference TRBV28 and TRBJ2-7, reads DVKVTQSSRYLVKRTGEKVFLECVQDMDHENMFWYRQDPGLGLRLIYFSYDVKMKEKGDIPEGYSVSREKKERFSLILESASTNQTSMYLCASPLISGRPIYEQYFGPGTRLTVT.

This clone has more than one count but fewer than ten. The CDR3 loop is CASSFSGGNADTQYF. The CDR3 DNA reads TGTGCCAGCAGCTTTTCTGGCGGGAATGCAGATACGCAGTATTTT. The chain has TRBV11-2 and TRBJ2-3; D perhaps matches TRBD2 (6 bases). The CDR3 has 15 residues. The germline gives CDR1 SGHAT, CDR2 FQNNGV. V was pared by 3 bases and J by 4 bases, with 14 bases between.

The rearrangement links TRBV10-3 to TRBJ2-6, with D maybe TRBD1 (6 bases). There are 17 residues in the CDR3. V lost 8 bases, J lost 2 bases, and 19 bases lay in between. The germline V gene encodes CDR1 ENHRY and CDR2 SYGVKD. CDR3 loop: CAIGGHMQTPGANVLTF. The CDR3 DNA follows: TGTGCCATCGGGGGCCATATGCAGACCCCTGGGGCCAACGTCCTGACTTTC.

This chain connects TRBV4-3 to TRBJ2-3; 11 bases fit TRBD1. The V segment lost 1 base and the J segment 3 bases; nucleotides outside the gene matches: 3. CDR3 length: 16 amino acids. CDR1 is LGHNA and CDR2 is YSLEER in the germline V gene. The CDR3 here is CASSQVRDRGTDTQYF. CDR3 sequence (DNA): TGCGCCAGCAGCCAAGTCCGGGACAGGGGGACAGATACGCAGTATTTT.

This clone was counted at least ten times. The V and J genes are TRBV10-3 and TRBJ2-1; TRBD2 agrees at 11 bases. From germline, CDR1 is ENHRY and CDR2 SYGVKD. With V trimmed by 4 bases and J by 2 bases, 4 bases remained unmatched. The CDR3 is made up of 16 amino acids. The CDR3 sequence is CAISVGLAVTYNEQFF. The CDR3 DNA sequence: TGTGCCATCAGTGTGGGACTAGCGGTAACCTACAATGAGCAGTTCTTC.

This clone came up a few times. The chain joins TRBV7-9 to TRBJ2-5; a weak D match, TRBD2 (5 bases). CDR1 SEHNR and CDR2 FQNEAQ come from the germline V gene (reference sequence). CDR3 size: 14 residues. V lost 5 bases, J lost 5 bases, and 15 bases lay in between. CDR3 DNA sequence: TGTGCCAGCAGCCCCGGAGGTGTCCGGGAGACCCAGTACTTC. Protein product: CASSPGGVRETQYF. The full variable domain, rest sourced from reference TRBV7-9 and TRBJ2-5, is DTGVSQNPRHKITKRGQNVTFRCDPISEHNRLYWYRQTLGQGPEFLTYFQNEAQLEKSRLLSDRFSAERPKGSFSTLEIQRTEQGDSAMYLCASSPGGVRETQYFGPGTRLLVL.

This clone has at least ten counts. The chain has TRBV19 and TRBJ1-4; 7 nucleotides match TRBD1. This CDR3 comprises 14 residues. With 6 bases clipped from V and 4 bases from J, the junction kept 5 bases outside the gene matches. Germline loops: CDR1 LNHDA, CDR2 SQIVND (reference sequence). CDR3 protein: CASRRQGSNEKLFF. The CDR3 nucleotides read TGTGCCAGTAGGCGACAGGGAAGTAATGAAAAACTGTTTTTT.

There are many counts of this clone. The V call is TRBV28, the J call TRBJ2-6; D might be TRBD1 or TRBD2, each matching 5 bases. The ends were cut back, 6 bases at V and 0 bases at J, with 12 bases in the middle. Germline CDR1 MDHEN, CDR2 SYDVKM. The CDR3 covers 16 residues. The CDR3 nucleotides read TGTGCCAGCAGGACGGGACGCTACTCTGGGGCCAACGTCCTGACTTTC. Its protein product is CASRTGRYSGANVLTF.

This clone has a count of ten or more. The V call is TRBV10-3, the J call TRBJ2-3; D is uncertain. In germline, CDR1 is ENHRY, CDR2 SYGVKD. V dropped 3 bases and J dropped 4 bases, with 8 bases sitting between them. This CDR3 is built from 13 residues. CDR3: CAISEGSPDTQYF. In DNA, the CDR3 is TGTGCCATCAGTGAAGGATCGCCAGATACGCAGTATTTT.

This clone has only a few counts. The rearrangement uses TRBV29-1 and TRBJ2-1, with D unclear. V shed 3 bases and J shed 8 bases, with 11 bases lying between them. The CDR3 consists of 12 residues. Germline assignment: CDR1 SQVTM and CDR2 ANQGSEA. Here the CDR3 DNA reads TGCAGCGTTGATGTCTTCCGCGATGAGCAGTTCTTC. Translation: CSVDVFRDEQFF.

The genes are TRBV6-1 and TRBJ2-1; D is uncertain. The germline gives CDR1 MNHNS, CDR2 SASEGT. Trimming took 5 bases from V and 0 from J, leaving 8 bases between them. This CDR3 is built from 14 residues. The CDR3 DNA reads TGTGCCAGCAGTTTAACGGTCTCCTACAATGAGCAGTTCTTC. Its translation is CASSLTVSYNEQFF.